The sequence of this T cell receptor (beta chain) was determined in a study of T cell responses to AZD1222 COVID-19 vaccine. The wider study: Timing groups of about 4 and about 12 weeks for second doses were pooled.

This clone was counted once. The antigen is not known. Using immunoSEQ multiplex PCR, the repertoire was profiled, and TCRdb retains in-frame clones only, with some absent. The data contain 120,000 or so clones, over 75% of them singletons. The germline V gene has CDR1 SNHLY and CDR2 FYNNEI. Trimming took 7 bases from V and 1 from J, leaving 22 bases between them. The CDR3 runs to 17 residues. Study-wide findings and caveats: At study baseline, merely about 6 AZD1222 recipients were seropositive. In a largely white British group with more females than males, clonal diversity was possibly underestimated. All repertoire sampling was performed exclusively after the peak T cell response.

This chain connects TRBV2 to TRBJ1-2; possibly TRBD1 for D (6 bases). This sequence was found in an adult in good health. The sample here was peripheral blood, taken on day 0 of AZD1222 vaccination. In DNA form, the CDR3 reads TGTGCCAGCATCCACGAGTGGGGGAACAGGGTTAACTATGGCTACACCTTC. Protein: CASIHEWGNRVNYGYTF.